The 23 T cell receptor beta chains below all came from one sample that was sequenced in a study of radiotherapy plus CTLA-4 blockade in lung cancer. TCRdb's copy holds only in-frame clones and misses some; the assay was immunoSEQ multiplex PCR. The data hold 90,000 to 150,000 clones, with 78% observed a single time. Specimen: peripheral blood, collected from a patient treated with radiotherapy plus ipilimumab. The receptors come from a human donor with non-small cell lung cancer who had a partial response to radiotherapy plus ipilimumab.

This clone was seen a handful of times. Written as DNA, the CDR3 is TGCGCCAGCAGCTTGTCTACCGGGGGGAACACTGAAGCTTTCTTT. This sequence encodes CASSLSTGGNTEAFF. The genes are TRBV5-1 and TRBJ1-1, with a possible D match to TRBD1 (5 bases). The germline gives CDR1 SGHRS, CDR2 YFSETQ. V lost 1 base and J lost 1, with 11 bases in between. The CDR3 is 15 residues long.

The chain is built from TRBV27 and TRBJ2-5; 9 bases match TRBD2. The J call is in doubt because the DNA end fits TRBJ2-7 better. The CDR3 is 15 amino acids. CDR1 is MNHEY, CDR2 SMNVEV, per germline (reference sequence). The CDR3 sequence: CASRVRGGREYEQYF. The CDR3 nucleotides read TGTGCCAGCAGGGTGAGGGGCGGGAGGGAGTACGAGCAGTACTTC.

The chain couples TRBV5-8 to TRBJ2-1, with D possibly called TRBD1 or TRBD2 (5 bases each). V lost 4 bases and J 5 bases, leaving 19 bases between the germline ends. Germline V CDR1 and CDR2: SGHTS, YDEGEE. CDR3 length equals 16 residues. CDR3 bases: TGTGCCAGCAGCCTGGGGGTTGGCCAGACTAACAATGAGCAGTTCTTC. Its protein product is CASSLGVGQTNNEQFF.

The chain carries TRBV30 and TRBJ1-2; D gene ambiguous. Deletions cut 3 bases from V and 5 bases from J, with 10 bases between. This CDR3 is built from 12 residues. The V gene's germline CDR1 is GTSNPN and CDR2 SVGIG (reference sequence). CDR3 in amino acids: CAWRGSRYGYTF. The CDR3 region has the DNA TGTGCCTGGAGAGGGAGCCGGTATGGCTACACCTTC.

V usage is TRBV18 and J usage is TRBJ2-2; 11 nucleotides align to TRBD2. V was pared by 3 bases and J by 5 bases, with 5 bases of the junction left unmatched. This CDR3 is 16 amino acids long. Per the germline V gene, CDR1 is KGHSH and CDR2 is LQKENI. DNA for the CDR3: TGTGCCAGCTCACCCACTAGCGGGAGCGGTACCGGGGAGCTGTTTTTT. This codes for CASSPTSGSGTGELFF.

This clone was seen repeatedly, ten times or more. The chain carries TRBV30 and TRBJ2-1, with a weak D call TRBD1 (6 bases). This CDR3 contains 11 residues. Germline assignment: CDR1 GTSNPN and CDR2 SVGIG (reference sequence). The V gene lost 7 bases and the J gene lost 4 bases, with 8 bases spanning the gap. Written as DNA, the CDR3 is TGTGCCTTGGACAGTTACAATGAGCAGTTCTTC. Amino acid sequence: CALDSYNEQFF.

This chain connects TRBV4-3 to TRBJ2-2, with a tentative D call TRBD2 (6 bases). The CDR3 covers 16 residues. The V end lost 1 base, the J end lost 3 bases, and 12 bases lay between the germline ends. The germline V gene has CDR1 LGHNA and CDR2 YSLEER. In DNA, the CDR3 is TGCGCCAGCAGCCAAGGCCGAGGGGACTACACCGGGGAGCTGTTTTTT. Amino acid sequence: CASSQGRGDYTGELFF.

V gene TRBV9 combines with J gene TRBJ2-2, with 7 bases that match TRBD1. The CDR3 is made up of 15 amino acids. Per the germline V gene, CDR1 is SGDLS and CDR2 is YYNGEE. V was clipped by 4 bases and J by 6 bases; unmatched bases: 9. The CDR3 loop reads CASSKRQGAPGELFF. In nucleotides, the CDR3 is TGTGCCAGCAGCAAGAGACAGGGAGCCCCCGGGGAGCTGTTTTTT.

This chain connects TRBV6-5 to TRBJ2-7; D may be TRBD1 (5 bases). Germline CDR1 is MNHEY and CDR2 is SVGAGI. This CDR3 has 15 residues. V dropped 8 bases and J dropped 2 bases, with 19 bases sitting between them. The CDR3 loop is CASALASRATYEQYF. CDR3 DNA: TGTGCCAGCGCTTTAGCTTCCAGGGCGACCTACGAGCAGTACTTC.

This clone has a single count. The junction differs from germline at one of its ends, possibly a read error. The V gene is TRBV7-7, the J gene TRBJ2-5; D not certain. The CDR3 extends over 13 amino acids. Germline lookup yields CDR1 SSHAT and CDR2 FNYEAQ (reference sequence). The CDR3 region is CASSLDQRETQYF. CDR3 nucleotides: TGTGCTAGCAGCTTAGACCAGAGAGAGACTCAGTACTTC.

The V gene is TRBV19, the J gene TRBJ1-1; a weak D match, TRBD1 (6 bases). The V gene lost 0 bases and the J gene lost 4 bases, with 9 bases spanning the gap. CDR1 is LNHDA and CDR2 is SQIVND in the germline V gene (reference sequence). This CDR3 comprises 14 residues. The CDR3 loop is CASSIDRGGTEAFF. In nucleotides, the CDR3 is TGTGCCAGTAGTATAGACAGGGGTGGCACTGAAGCTTTCTTT.

This clone was seen only once. The chain joins TRBV5-1 to TRBJ2-1; a weak D match, TRBD2 (6 bases). From germline, CDR1 is SGHRS and CDR2 YFSETQ. This CDR3 comprises 17 residues. V shed 3 bases and J shed 1 base, with 17 bases lying between them. The chain's CDR3 is CASSSIGTGESYNEQFF. CDR3 nucleotide sequence: TGCGCCAGCAGCTCTATCGGAACGGGAGAATCCTACAATGAGCAGTTCTTC.

A few counts support this clone. This sequence joins TRBV2 and TRBJ1-1; D is undetermined. Germline assignment: CDR1 SNHLY and CDR2 FYNNEI. The CDR3 is made up of 14 amino acids. The V gene lost 7 bases and the J gene lost 6 bases, with 18 bases spanning the gap. CDR3 amino acids: CASTETRGRAEAFF. The DNA for the CDR3 is TGTGCCAGCACTGAGACGCGGGGTCGGGCTGAAGCTTTCTTT.

This clone qualifies as medium-sized. The chain is built from TRBV6-1 and TRBJ2-2; maybe TRBD2 (6 bases). This CDR3 spans 15 amino acids. Germline lookup yields CDR1 MNHNS and CDR2 SASEGT. V dropped 7 bases and J dropped 7 bases, with 19 bases sitting between them. CDR3 protein: CASTRTRGENGELFF. The CDR3 nucleotides read TGTGCCAGCACGAGGACCCGCGGGGAAAACGGGGAGCTGTTTTTT.

This chain joins TRBV4-1 and TRBJ2-1, with a tentative D call TRBD2 (5 bases). The CDR3 length is 16 residues. CDR1 MGHRA and CDR2 YSYEKL come from the germline V gene. V was cut by 0 bases and J by 3 bases, with 12 bases left in between. The CDR3 spells CASSQEISRGYNEQFF. DNA of the CDR3: TGCGCCAGCAGCCAAGAGATAAGCCGGGGCTACAATGAGCAGTTCTTC.

The chain has TRBV4-1 and TRBJ2-1, with 7 bases lining up with TRBD2. The CDR3 contains 17 residues. The V gene end was trimmed by 4 bases and the J gene end by 5 bases; junction bases not matched to a gene: 14. Germline V gives CDR1 MGHRA, CDR2 YSYEKL. The CDR3, as DNA: TGCGCCAGCAGCCCTATGGGGATAGCGGGTACAGACAATGAGCAGTTCTTC. It translates to CASSPMGIAGTDNEQFF.

V usage is TRBV28 and J usage is TRBJ2-7, with 9 bases identical to TRBD1. The CDR3 length is 17 residues. Germline CDR1 reads MDHEN; CDR2 reads SYDVKM. After removal of 4 bases from V and 3 bases from J, the junction contained 13 bases not matched to a gene. This CDR3 reads CASSSTLGTGRGYEQYF. CDR3 nucleotide sequence: TGTGCCAGCAGTTCGACCCTCGGGACAGGGAGAGGCTACGAGCAGTACTTC.

The chain joins TRBV5-6 to TRBJ1-5; 9 bases align to TRBD1. J gave up 3 bases and V 0 bases, and 4 bases lay outside the gene matches. Germline V CDR1 and CDR2: SGHDT, YYEEEE. The CDR3 loop spans 16 amino acids. This chain's CDR3 is CASSLADRGYNQPQHF. The CDR3 region has the DNA TGTGCCAGCAGCTTGGCGGACAGGGGATACAATCAGCCCCAGCATTTT.

V gene TRBV10-1 combines with J gene TRBJ1-1, with D possibly TRBD1 on 5 matching bases. Per germline, CDR1 WNHNN and CDR2 SYGVQD (reference sequence). CDR3 length: 15 amino acids. The V end lost 0 bases, the J end lost 0 bases, and 8 bases lay between the germline ends. CDR3: CASSESGGMNTEAFF. The CDR3, as DNA: TGCGCCAGCAGTGAGTCGGGGGGGATGAACACTGAAGCTTTCTTT.

The V call is TRBV5-4, the J call TRBJ2-5; 11 positions match TRBD1. The V gene's germline CDR1 is SGHNT and CDR2 YYREEE (reference sequence). CDR3 length equals 13 residues. V shed 6 bases and J 11 bases; nucleotides not matched to a gene: 9. CDR3 sequence (DNA): TGTGCCAGCACGTTGGACAGGGGGCGCTTGCAGTACTTC. Translating gives CASTLDRGRLQYF. Combining the CDR3 with reference TRBV5-4 and TRBJ2-5 gives the whole variable domain ETGVTQSPTHLIKTRGQQVTLRCSSQSGHNTVSWYQQALGQGPQFIFQYYREEENGRGNFPPRFSGLQFPNYSSELNVNALELDDSALYLCASTLDRGRLQYFGPGTRLLVL.

This clone was counted a few times. The chain couples TRBV28 to TRBJ1-1; the D gene is possibly TRBD1 (6 bases). The CDR3 has 13 residues. Germline V gene sequence: CDR1 MDHEN, CDR2 SYDVKM. Between the trimmed V and J ends, which lost 7 bases and 4 bases, there was a span of 13 bases. The CDR3 here is CASIWGRGTEAFF. The CDR3 DNA reads as TGTGCCAGCATCTGGGGCAGGGGCACTGAAGCTTTCTTT.

The gene calls are TRBV18 and TRBJ2-3, with 11 positions matching TRBD2. Germline trimming cut 6 bases from V and 4 bases from J; bases unmatched to any gene: 6. The length of the CDR3 is 15 residues. Germline CDR1 reads KGHSH; CDR2 reads LQKENI. This CDR3 is CASSALAGVSDTQYF. For the CDR3, the DNA is TGTGCCAGCTCGGCACTAGCGGGAGTGTCAGATACGCAGTATTTT.

CDR3 bases: TGTGCCATCAGTAACACAGGGGGCGAGCAGTACTTC. Protein sequence: CAISNTGGEQYF. The genes are TRBV10-3 and TRBJ2-7; 8 nucleotides line up with TRBD1. V was pared by 5 bases and J by 6 bases, with 3 bases of the junction left unmatched. In germline, CDR1 is ENHRY, CDR2 SYGVKD. This CDR3 has 12 amino acids.